The 15 T cell receptor beta chains below all came from one sample that was sequenced in a study of T cells in Graves' hyperthyroidism and ophthalmopathy. TCR beta CDR3 sequences were amplified from RNA transcripts. The HTBI primer set drove a first-round RT-PCR of the TCR CDR3. TCRdb re-called the multiplex PCR reads through MiXCR, storing one row per CDR3 protein. The sample carries roughly 400,000 distinct CDR3 sequences, over 12% recorded once. Material: blood. The receptors originated from a man over 45 with Graves' ophthalmopathy.

In its sample, this clonotype was seen many times. The V gene is TRBV7-2, the J gene TRBJ1-5; TRBD1 might be the D (6 bases). CDR3 length: 14 residues. Trimming removed 5 bases from V and 9 bases from J, with 17 bases in between. Germline CDR1 is SGHTA and CDR2 is FQGNSA. CDR3: CASSIGTRGAPQHF. For the CDR3, the DNA is TGTGCCAGCAGCATTGGGACAAGGGGGGCGCCCCAGCATTTT.

This clonotype was observed at least ten times. The chain is built from TRBV20-1 and TRBJ2-1; no definite D call. Germline assignment: CDR1 DFQATT and CDR2 SNEGSKA (reference sequence). The CDR3 runs to 12 residues. The CDR3 sequence is CRNTTIMNEQFF. The CDR3 DNA is TGCCGCAACACCACGATTATGAATGAGCAGTTCTTC.

The chain couples TRBV30 to TRBJ1-5; 8 bases map to TRBD1. V shed 5 bases and J 2 bases; nucleotides not matched to a gene: 5. CDR3 length: 14 amino acids. Germline V CDR1 and CDR2: GTSNPN, SVGIG (reference sequence). The CDR3 DNA is TGTGCCTGGGGACAGGGAACTGGCAATCAGCCCCAGCATTTT. Protein: CAWGQGTGNQPQHF.

This clonotype was counted ten times or more. The rearrangement joins TRBV6-2 or TRBV6-3 to TRBJ2-7; 11 bases map to TRBD2. V shed 2 bases and J 5 bases; nucleotides not matched to a gene: 14. The germline CDR1 and CDR2 sequences are MNHEY and SVGEGT. The CDR3 extends over 18 amino acids. CDR3: CASSYPILAGGSVDEQYF. For the CDR3, the DNA is TGTGCCAGCAGTTACCCGATCTTAGCGGGAGGGTCCGTCGACGAGCAGTACTTC.

This clonotype came up many times. The chain links TRBV30 to TRBJ1-5; D is uncertain. The CDR3 has 13 amino acids. The V gene lost 2 bases and the J gene lost 3 bases, with 8 bases spanning the gap. Germline assignment: CDR1 GTSNPN and CDR2 SVGIG (reference sequence). The CDR3 region is CAWSLQDNQPQHF. The CDR3, as DNA: TGTGCCTGGAGTCTCCAGGACAATCAGCCCCAGCATTTT.

This clonotype came up many times. The V and J genes are TRBV12-3 or TRBV12-4 and TRBJ2-1; 12 nucleotides match TRBD2. This CDR3 has 15 residues. J lost 9 bases, V lost 5 bases, and 8 bases had no gene match. The CDR3 DNA reads as TGTGCCAGCAGTGTAGGACTAGCGGGAATGGTTGAGCAGTTCTTC. Encoded protein: CASSVGLAGMVEQFF.

V is TRBV6-6 and J is TRBJ2-1; maybe TRBD2 (5 bases). Trimming took off 0 bases at V and 7 bases at J, with 10 bases between the two ends. Looked up from germline, CDR1 is MNHNY and CDR2 is SVGAGI (reference sequence). The CDR3 has 14 residues. The CDR3, as DNA: TGTGCCAGCAGTTACTCATCGGGGAGTAATGAGCAGTTCTTC. It codes for CASSYSSGSNEQFF.

In its sample, this clonotype was seen many times. This rearrangement joins TRBV20-1 to TRBJ2-3; 10 bases match TRBD2. The J segment lost 2 bases and the V segment lost 8 bases, leaving 7 bases of the junction unmatched. The CDR3 covers 14 residues. Germline CDR1 is DFQATT and CDR2 is SNEGSKA (reference sequence). The CDR3 protein is CSPGTSGNTDTQYF. The DNA for the CDR3 is TGCAGTCCGGGCACTAGCGGGAACACAGATACGCAGTATTTT.

This clonotype appeared many times. The chain couples TRBV6-1 to TRBJ2-7, with D tentatively TRBD1 (6 bases). Germline CDR1 MNHNS, CDR2 SASEGT. CDR3 length: 13 amino acids. V lost 7 bases and J 3 bases, leaving 13 bases between the germline ends. CDR3 sequence: CASIGQRLYEQYF. CDR3 coding DNA: TGTGCCAGCATTGGACAGAGGCTCTACGAGCAGTACTTC.

This clonotype was counted between two and nine times. The gene calls are TRBV3-1 and TRBJ1-5, with a tentative D call TRBD1 (6 bases). The CDR3 has 14 amino acids. CDR1 LGHDT and CDR2 YNNKEL come from the germline V gene (reference sequence). V was cut by 6 bases and J by 6 bases, with 15 bases left in between. The CDR3 bases are TGTGCCAGCAGACCCACAGGGCTCGGTCAGCCCCAGCATTTT. Translation gives CASRPTGLGQPQHF. Combining the CDR3 with reference TRBV3-1 and TRBJ1-5 gives the whole variable domain DTAVSQTPKYLVTQMGNDKSIKCEQNLGHDTMYWYKQDSKKFLKIMFSYNNKELIINETVPNRFSPKSPDKAHLNLHINSLELGDSAVYFCASRPTGLGQPQHFGDGTRLSIL.

This clonotype has a count of ten or more. The chain uses TRBV20-1 and TRBJ1-5; TRBD1 is a possible D gene (5 bases). Trimming stripped 3 bases from V and 4 bases from J, with 13 bases between. CDR1 and CDR2 (germline): DFQATT, SNEGSKA (reference sequence). CDR3 length equals 14 residues. The DNA for the CDR3 is TGCAGTGCTAGTAGAGGGGCCATAAATCAGCCCCAGCATTTT. Encoded protein: CSASRGAINQPQHF.

The chain carries TRBV6-1 and TRBJ2-1; D gene unclear. This CDR3 is 14 amino acids long. Germline-derived CDR1 and CDR2 are MNHNS and SASEGT. The germline V and J ends were trimmed by 5 bases and 4 bases, with 12 bases remaining between them. DNA of the CDR3: TGTGCCAGCAGTCAGGCCGAGAATTACAATGAGCAGTTCTTC. Protein product: CASSQAENYNEQFF.

This clonotype was recorded many times. The rearrangement joins TRBV28 to TRBJ2-7; 7 positions match TRBD2. Germline lookup yields CDR1 MDHEN and CDR2 SYDVKM. Trimming took 3 bases from V and 4 from J; bases not matched to a gene: 6. CDR3 size: 14 residues. The CDR3 sequence: CASSFGGNPYEQYF. CDR3 nucleotide sequence: TGTGCCAGCAGTTTCGGGGGGAACCCTTACGAGCAGTACTTC.

This clonotype was seen more than once but under ten times. The chain employs TRBV28 and TRBJ1-5; 8 bases match TRBD1. CDR1 is MDHEN, CDR2 SYDVKM, per germline. The trim removed 4 bases at V and 3 bases at J, leaving 2 bases unmatched. The CDR3 consists of 14 residues. The CDR3: CASSWTGNNQPQHF. DNA of the CDR3: TGTGCCAGCAGTTGGACAGGGAACAATCAGCCCCAGCATTTT.

This clonotype was found a few times. The chain joins TRBV20-1 to TRBJ1-4, with D possibly matching TRBD1 (6 bases). The CDR3 extends over 14 amino acids. Deletions cut 6 bases from V and 8 bases from J, with 19 bases between. Germline CDR1 DFQATT, CDR2 SNEGSKA (reference sequence). The DNA of the CDR3 is TGCAGTGCCCTGAAGGGGCGGGGGGGCGAAAAACTGTTTTTT. This sequence encodes CSALKGRGGEKLFF.